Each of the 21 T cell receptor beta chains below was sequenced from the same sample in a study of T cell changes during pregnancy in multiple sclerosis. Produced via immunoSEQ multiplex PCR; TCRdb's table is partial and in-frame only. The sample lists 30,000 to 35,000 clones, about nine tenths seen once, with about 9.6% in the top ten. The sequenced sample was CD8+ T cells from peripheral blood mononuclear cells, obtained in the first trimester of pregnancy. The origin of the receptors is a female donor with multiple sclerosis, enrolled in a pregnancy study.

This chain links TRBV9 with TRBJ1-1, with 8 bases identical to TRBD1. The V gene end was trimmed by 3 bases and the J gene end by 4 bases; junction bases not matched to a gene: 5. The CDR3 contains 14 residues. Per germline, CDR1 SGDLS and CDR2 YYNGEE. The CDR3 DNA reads TGTGCCAGCAGCGAGGGACAGGTTGGCACTGAAGCTTTCTTT. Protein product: CASSEGQVGTEAFF.

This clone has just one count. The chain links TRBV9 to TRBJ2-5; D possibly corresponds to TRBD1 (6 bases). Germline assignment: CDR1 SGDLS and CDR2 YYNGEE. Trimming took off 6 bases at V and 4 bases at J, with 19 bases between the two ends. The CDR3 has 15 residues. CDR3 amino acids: CASTRGRGGRETQYF. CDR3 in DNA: TGTGCCAGCACCAGGGGCAGGGGCGGTCGAGAGACCCAGTACTTC. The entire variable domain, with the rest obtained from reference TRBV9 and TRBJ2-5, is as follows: DSGVTQTPKHLITATGQRVTLRCSPRSGDLSVYWYQQSLDQGLQFLIQYYNGEERAKGNILERFSAQQFPDLHSELNLSSLELGDSALYFCASTRGRGGRETQYFGPGTRLLVL.

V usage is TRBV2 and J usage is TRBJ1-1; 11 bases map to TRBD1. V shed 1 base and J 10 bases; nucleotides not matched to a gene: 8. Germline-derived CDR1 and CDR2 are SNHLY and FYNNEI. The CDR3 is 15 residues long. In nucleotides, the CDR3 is TGTGCCAGCAGTGAAGGGGACAGGGGGACCGAGGGAGCTTTCTTT. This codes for CASSEGDRGTEGAFF.

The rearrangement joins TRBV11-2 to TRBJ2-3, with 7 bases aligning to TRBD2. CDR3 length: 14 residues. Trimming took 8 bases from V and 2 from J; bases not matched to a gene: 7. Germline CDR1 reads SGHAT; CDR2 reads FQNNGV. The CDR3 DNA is TGTGCCAGCGTCTTCCTAGCGGACACAGATACGCAGTATTTT. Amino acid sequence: CASVFLADTDTQYF. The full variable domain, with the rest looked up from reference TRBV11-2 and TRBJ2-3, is EAGVAQSPRYKIIEKRQSVAFWCNPISGHATLYWYQQILGQGPKLLIQFQNNGVVDDSQLPKDRFSAERLKGVDSTLKIQPAKLEDSAVYLCASVFLADTDTQYFGPGTRLTVL.

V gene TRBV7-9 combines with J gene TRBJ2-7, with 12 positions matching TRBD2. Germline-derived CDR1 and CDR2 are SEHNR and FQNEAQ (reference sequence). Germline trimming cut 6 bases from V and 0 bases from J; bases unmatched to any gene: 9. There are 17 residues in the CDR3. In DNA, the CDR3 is TGTGCCAGCAGACCCTCTAGCGGGAGGGTTTTCTCCTACGAGCAGTACTTC. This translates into CASRPSSGRVFSYEQYF. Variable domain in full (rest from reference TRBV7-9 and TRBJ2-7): DTGVSQNPRHKITKRGQNVTFRCDPISEHNRLYWYRQTLGQGPEFLTYFQNEAQLEKSRLLSDRFSAERPKGSFSTLEIQRTEQGDSAMYLCASRPSSGRVFSYEQYFGPGTRLTVT.

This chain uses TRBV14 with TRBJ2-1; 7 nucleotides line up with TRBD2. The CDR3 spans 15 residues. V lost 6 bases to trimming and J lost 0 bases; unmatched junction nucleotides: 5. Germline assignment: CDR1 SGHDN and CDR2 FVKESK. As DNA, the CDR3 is TGTGCCAGCAGTCGAGCGGGAAGCTCCTACAATGAGCAGTTCTTC. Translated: CASSRAGSSYNEQFF.

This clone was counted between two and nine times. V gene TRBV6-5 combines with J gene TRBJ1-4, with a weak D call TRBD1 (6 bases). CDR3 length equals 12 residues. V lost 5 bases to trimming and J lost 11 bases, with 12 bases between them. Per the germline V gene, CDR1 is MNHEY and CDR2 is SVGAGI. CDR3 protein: CASSKRGSKLFF. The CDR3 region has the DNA TGTGCCAGCAGTAAAAGGGGGAGTAAACTGTTTTTT.

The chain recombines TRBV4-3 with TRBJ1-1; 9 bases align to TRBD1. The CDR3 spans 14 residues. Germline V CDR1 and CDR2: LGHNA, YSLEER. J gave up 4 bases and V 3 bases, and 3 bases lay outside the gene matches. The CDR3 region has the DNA TGCGCCAGCAGCCAGACAGGGGGTGGCACTGAAGCTTTCTTT. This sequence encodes CASSQTGGGTEAFF.

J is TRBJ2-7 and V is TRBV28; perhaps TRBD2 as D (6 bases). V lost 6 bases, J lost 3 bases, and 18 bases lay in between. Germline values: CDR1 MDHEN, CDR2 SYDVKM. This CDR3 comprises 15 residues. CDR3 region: CASSQIADLNYEQYF. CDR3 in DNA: TGTGCCAGCAGCCAAATAGCGGATCTAAACTACGAGCAGTACTTC.

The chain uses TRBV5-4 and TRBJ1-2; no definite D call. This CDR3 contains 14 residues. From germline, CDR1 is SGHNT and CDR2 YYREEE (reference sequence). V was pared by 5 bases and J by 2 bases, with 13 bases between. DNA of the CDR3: TGTGCCAGCAGTCCTTCCGGGGTAAACTATGGCTACACCTTC. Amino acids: CASSPSGVNYGYTF.

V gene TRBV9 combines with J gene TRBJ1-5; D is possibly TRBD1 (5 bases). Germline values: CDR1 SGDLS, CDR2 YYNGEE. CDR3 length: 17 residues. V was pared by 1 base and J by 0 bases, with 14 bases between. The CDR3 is CASSVLEGHNSNQPQHF. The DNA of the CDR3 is TGTGCCAGCAGCGTACTGGAGGGGCACAATAGCAATCAGCCCCAGCATTTT.

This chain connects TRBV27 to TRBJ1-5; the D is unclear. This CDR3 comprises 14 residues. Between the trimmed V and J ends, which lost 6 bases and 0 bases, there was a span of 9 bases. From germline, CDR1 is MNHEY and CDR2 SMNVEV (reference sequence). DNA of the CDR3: TGTGCCAGCAGGCCCCTATATAGCAATCAGCCCCAGCATTTT. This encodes CASRPLYSNQPQHF.

The CDR3 DNA reads as TGTGCCAGCACGTCAGGGAGCACAGATACGCAGTATTTT. Protein: CASTSGSTDTQYF. This sequence joins TRBV13 and TRBJ2-3; a possible D gene is TRBD1 (5 bases). The V end was cut by 7 bases, the J end by 0 bases, with 8 bases between. Germline CDR1 and CDR2: PRHDT and FYEKMQ (reference sequence). This CDR3 comprises 13 residues.

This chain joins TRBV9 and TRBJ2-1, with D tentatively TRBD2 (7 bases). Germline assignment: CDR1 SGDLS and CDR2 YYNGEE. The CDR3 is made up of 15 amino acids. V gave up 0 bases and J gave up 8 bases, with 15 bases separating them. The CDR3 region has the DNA TGTGCCAGCAGCGTAGTAGGGGGGGCCGGCGATGAGCAGTTCTTC. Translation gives CASSVVGGAGDEQFF.

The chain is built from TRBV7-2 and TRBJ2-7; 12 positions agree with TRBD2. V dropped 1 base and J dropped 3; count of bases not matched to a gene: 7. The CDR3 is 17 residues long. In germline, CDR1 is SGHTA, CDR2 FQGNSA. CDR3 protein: CASSLEIRLAGDYEQYF. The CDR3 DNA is TGTGCCAGCAGCTTAGAGATACGACTAGCGGGAGACTACGAGCAGTACTTC.

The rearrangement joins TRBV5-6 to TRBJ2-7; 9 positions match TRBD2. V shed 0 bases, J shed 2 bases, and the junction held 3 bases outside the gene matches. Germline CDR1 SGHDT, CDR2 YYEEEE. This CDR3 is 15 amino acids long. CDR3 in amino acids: CASSLASGNTYEQYF. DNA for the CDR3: TGTGCCAGCAGCTTGGCTAGCGGGAATACCTACGAGCAGTACTTC. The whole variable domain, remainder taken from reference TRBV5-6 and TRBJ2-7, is DAGVTQSPTHLIKTRGQQVTLRCSPKSGHDTVSWYQQALGQGPQFIFQYYEEEERQRGNFPDRFSGHQFPNYSSELNVNALLLGDSALYLCASSLASGNTYEQYFGPGTRLTVT.

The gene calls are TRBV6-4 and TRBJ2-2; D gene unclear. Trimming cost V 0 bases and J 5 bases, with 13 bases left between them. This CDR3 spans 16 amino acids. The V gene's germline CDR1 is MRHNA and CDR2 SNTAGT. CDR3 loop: CASSDSGRRATGELFF. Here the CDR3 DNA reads TGTGCCAGCAGTGACTCCGGTCGCCGAGCGACCGGGGAGCTGTTTTTT.

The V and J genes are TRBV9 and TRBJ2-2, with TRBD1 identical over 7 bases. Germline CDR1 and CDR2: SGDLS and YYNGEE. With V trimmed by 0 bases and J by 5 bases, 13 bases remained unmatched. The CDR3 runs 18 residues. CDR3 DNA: TGTGCCAGCAGCGTAGTCGGTGACCCGAGGGGGCCTACCGGGGAGCTGTTTTTT. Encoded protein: CASSVVGDPRGPTGELFF.

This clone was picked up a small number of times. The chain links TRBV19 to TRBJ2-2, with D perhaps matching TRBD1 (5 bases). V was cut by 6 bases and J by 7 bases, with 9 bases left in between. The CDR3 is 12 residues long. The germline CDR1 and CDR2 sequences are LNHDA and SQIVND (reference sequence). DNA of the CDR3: TGTGCCAGTAGCCTACAGGTCGGGGAGCTGTTTTTT. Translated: CASSLQVGELFF.

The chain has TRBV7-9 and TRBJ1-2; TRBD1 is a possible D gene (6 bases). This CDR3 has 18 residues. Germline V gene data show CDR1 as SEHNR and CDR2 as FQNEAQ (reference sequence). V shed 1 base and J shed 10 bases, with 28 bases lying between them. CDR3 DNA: TGTGCCAGCAGCTTAGGAGGGGCCAGCGGGGGCGTAAGTAGGGACTACACCTTC. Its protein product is CASSLGGASGGVSRDYTF.

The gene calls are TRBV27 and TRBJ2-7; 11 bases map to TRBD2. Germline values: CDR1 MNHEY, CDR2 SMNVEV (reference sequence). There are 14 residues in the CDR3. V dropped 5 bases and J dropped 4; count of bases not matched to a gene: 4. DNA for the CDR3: TGTGCCAGCAGTGAACTAGCGGGGGCGTACGAGCAGTACTTC. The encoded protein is CASSELAGAYEQYF.